This TCR beta chain was identified in a study of beta chain features in type 1 diabetes. On the study more broadly: Investigators examined some 100,000,000 sorted cells across all samples.

Central memory, naive, regulatory and stem cell-like memory CD4+ cells were sorted by CD45RO/CCR7/CD25/CD127/CD95/CD27. Reverse transcribing all isolated RNA meant expressed TCRB transcripts were sequenced. Using immunoSEQ multiplex PCR, the repertoire was profiled, and TCRdb retains in-frame clones only, with some absent. The sample lists almost 350,000 clones; around 9.3% were seen once. Whole-study results and caveats: When Type 1 diabetes patients were examined, their TCRB CDR3s proved moderately but significantly shorter in all four CD4+ subsets. A potential PCR bias toward shorter templates would be equal in patient and control samples.

As regards this clone: As yet, its antigen is unknown.

This receptor was taken from a man aged 30-40 years with type 1 diabetes. What was sequenced was central memory CD4+ T cells from blood.

DNA for the CDR3: TGTGCCAGCGGACAGGGACAGGGCCAGCCCCAGCATTTT. This encodes CASGQGQGQPQHF. This chain links TRBV6-5 with TRBJ1-5, with 9 bases lining up with TRBD1. Per the germline V gene, CDR1 is MNHEY and CDR2 is SVGAGI. This CDR3 spans 13 amino acids. The V and J ends lost 8 bases and 7 bases, in that order; junction bases with no gene match: 6.